The present T cell receptor beta chain was sequenced within a study of regulatory T cells in long-lasting Graves disease. Whole-study findings and limits: For persistent Graves' patients, TCR diversity was lower than for newly diagnosed ones. New patients shared fewer public clonotypes (around 880) than persistent patients did (about 2,700). With persistent disease, TRBV28, TRBJ1-2 and TRBJ2-5 were the favored segments.

The time point here: persistent/refractory GD, antithyroid drugs over 5 years with positive TRAb. PBMC-extracted RNA yielded the TCR library. To note about this clonotype: The target antigen is unknown.

CDR3 regions were amplified by Arm-PCR using iRepertoire HTBI primers to build TCR beta libraries. The authors' processing: Gene usage covered about 62 TRBV and around 15 TRBJ segments. TCRdb re-called the multiplex PCR reads with MiXCR, one entry per CDR3 protein. TCRdb, not the authors, supplied the V and J calls. The sample has some 420,000 distinct CDR3 sequences; roughly 23% are singletons. CDR1 and CDR2 (germline): SEHNR, FQNEAQ (reference sequence). This CDR3 contains 12 residues. J lost 10 bases, V lost 1 base, and 3 bases had no gene match. This material consisted of peripheral blood mononuclear cells (PBMCs), taken when the disease was refractory, from a patient treated with antithyroid drugs. This receptor was identified in a female donor with Graves disease. The genes are TRBV7-9 and TRBJ1-1; the match to TRBD1 covers 7 bases. The CDR3 protein is CASSLGSGGAFF. CDR3 in DNA: TGTGCCAGCAGCTTAGGGTCAGGGGGAGCTTTCTTT.